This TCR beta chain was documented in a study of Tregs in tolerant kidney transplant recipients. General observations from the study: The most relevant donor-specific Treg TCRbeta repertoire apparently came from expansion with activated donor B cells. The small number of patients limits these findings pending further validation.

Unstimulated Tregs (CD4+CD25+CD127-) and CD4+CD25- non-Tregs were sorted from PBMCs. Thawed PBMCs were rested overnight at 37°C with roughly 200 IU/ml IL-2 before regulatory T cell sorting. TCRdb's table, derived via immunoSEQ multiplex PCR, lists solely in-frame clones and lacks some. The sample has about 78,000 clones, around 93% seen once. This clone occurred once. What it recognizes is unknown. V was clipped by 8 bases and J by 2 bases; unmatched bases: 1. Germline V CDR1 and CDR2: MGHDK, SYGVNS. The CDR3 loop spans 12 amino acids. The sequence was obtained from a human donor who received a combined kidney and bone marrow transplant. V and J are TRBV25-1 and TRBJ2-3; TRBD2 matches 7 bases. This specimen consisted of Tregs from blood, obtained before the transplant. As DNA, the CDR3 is TGTGCCAGCGGGACTATCACAGATACGCAGTATTTT. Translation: CASGTITDTQYF.